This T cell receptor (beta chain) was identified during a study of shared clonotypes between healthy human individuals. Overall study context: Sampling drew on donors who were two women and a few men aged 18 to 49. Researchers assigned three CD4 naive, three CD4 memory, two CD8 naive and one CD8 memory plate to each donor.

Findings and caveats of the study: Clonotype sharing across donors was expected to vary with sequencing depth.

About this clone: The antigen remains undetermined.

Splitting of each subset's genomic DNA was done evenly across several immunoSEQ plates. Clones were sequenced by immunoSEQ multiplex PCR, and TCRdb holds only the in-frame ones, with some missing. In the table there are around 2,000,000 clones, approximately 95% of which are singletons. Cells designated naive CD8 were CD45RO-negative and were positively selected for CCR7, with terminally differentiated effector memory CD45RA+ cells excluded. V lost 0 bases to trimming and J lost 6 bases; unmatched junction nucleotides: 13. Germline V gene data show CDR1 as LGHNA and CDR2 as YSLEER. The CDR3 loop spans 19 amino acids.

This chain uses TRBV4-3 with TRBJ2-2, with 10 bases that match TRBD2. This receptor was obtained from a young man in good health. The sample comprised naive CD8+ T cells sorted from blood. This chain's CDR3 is CASSQDRTSGPLGAGELFF. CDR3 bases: TGCGCCAGCAGCCAAGACCGGACTAGCGGACCATTGGGGGCCGGGGAGCTGTTTTTT.